The rows below give T cell receptor beta chains drawn from one sample of a study of OX40 agonist ivuxolimab in advanced cancers. Some clones are missing from TCRdb's copy, which holds only in-frame ones; the method was immunoSEQ multiplex PCR. Seen here are 75,000 to 100,000 clones, roughly 80% observed once, and the top ten hold around 2.7%. Specimen: CD4+ or CD8+ T cells sorted from blood, collected in a trial of the OX40 agonist ivuxolimab. These receptors originate from an adult with an advanced solid tumor such as melanoma, head and neck, liver or kidney cancer. The CDR3 runs from the conserved cysteine through the conserved F or W. Each record gives: V gene, clone size, J gene, CDR3 protein. Clone size is given for some rows only: seen once, a few or many times, or a class if the clone is expanded.

V: TRBV30
size: .
J: TRBJ1-1
CDR3: CAWSAGDRDTEAFF

V: TRBV6-5
size: .
J: TRBJ1-5
CDR3: CASSPGGFNQPQHF

V: TRBV6-1
size: .
J: TRBJ2-2
CDR3: CASSLNGELFF

V: TRBV11-2
size: .
J: TRBJ2-2
CDR3: CATTQDPTGLGTGELFF

V: TRBV18
size: .
J: TRBJ1-5
CDR3: CASSTGAGQPQHF

V: TRBV6-1
size: .
J: TRBJ1-4
CDR3: CASSVTGHEKLFF

V: TRBV10-3
size: .
J: TRBJ1-2
CDR3: CAISESPTSLNYGYTF

V: TRBV27
size: .
J: TRBJ1-6
CDR3: CASSLGKNNSPLHF

V: TRBV30
size: few
J: TRBJ1-5
CDR3: CAWSGGGQPQHF

V: TRBV29-1
size: .
J: TRBJ1-1
CDR3: CSVQKTGNTEAFF

V: TRBV30
size: .
J: TRBJ1-2
CDR3: CAWRSPPDYGYTF

V: TRBV7-9
size: .
J: TRBJ2-7
CDR3: CASSSGTGDYEQYF

V: TRBV5-1
size: .
J: TRBJ1-1
CDR3: CASSSRTANTEAFF

V: TRBV5-8
size: .
J: TRBJ1-6
CDR3: CASSSGTYNSPLHF

V: TRBV28
size: once
J: TRBJ1-5
CDR3: CASESGSYSNQPQHF

V: TRBV11-2
size: .
J: TRBJ2-7
CDR3: CASSWGVKGTGVKYEQYF

V: TRBV9
size: few
J: TRBJ2-3
CDR3: CASSVGSSGEGTDTQYF

V: TRBV9
size: .
J: TRBJ2-3
CDR3: CASSSDSSGTQYF

V: TRBV30
size: .
J: TRBJ1-4
CDR3: CAWAGGKGEKLFF

V: TRBV5-6
size: once
J: TRBJ2-6
CDR3: CASSGTGNSGANVLTF

V: TRBV2
size: .
J: TRBJ2-2
CDR3: CASARQGGTGELFF

V: TRBV18
size: once
J: TRBJ1-5
CDR3: CASSPWTANQPQHF

V: TRBV5-4
size: .
J: TRBJ2-5
CDR3: CASSMGAFWGDQETQYF

V: TRBV30
size: .
J: TRBJ1-3
CDR3: CAWGSNTIYF

V: TRBV5-1
size: .
J: TRBJ2-3
CDR3: CASSLAVAGGRTDTQYF

V: TRBV18
size: few
J: TRBJ1-2
CDR3: CASSPKGDGYTF

V: TRBV2
size: .
J: TRBJ1-5
CDR3: CASSLQGDSNQPQHF

V: TRBV7-8
size: .
J: TRBJ1-5
CDR3: CASSLGVGGALNQPQHF

V: TRBV27
size: .
J: .
CDR3: CASSKGDRSSYEQYF

V: TRBV6-6
size: .
J: TRBJ1-6
CDR3: CASSSRGGQVNSPLHF

V: TRBV5-1
size: .
J: TRBJ1-2
CDR3: CASSPPGDWYGYTF

V: TRBV28
size: few
J: TRBJ1-1
CDR3: CASTGPRNTEAFF

V: TRBV5-6
size: .
J: TRBJ1-6
CDR3: CASSGSQGAYNSPLHF

V: TRBV19
size: .
J: TRBJ1-4
CDR3: CASSTDRVGEKLFF

V: TRBV6-5
size: .
J: TRBJ2-3
CDR3: CASSYSSRGSTDTQYF

V: TRBV7-9
size: .
J: TRBJ1-6
CDR3: CASSPNAGTNNSPLHF

V: TRBV7-9
size: .
J: TRBJ2-3
CDR3: CASSPPGGRYTDTQYF

V: TRBV15
size: .
J: TRBJ2-3
CDR3: CATSRDYQVTDTQYF

V: TRBV19
size: .
J: TRBJ2-3
CDR3: CASSIGLGMTDTQYF

V: TRBV7-9
size: few
J: TRBJ1-6
CDR3: CASERDNSPLHF

V: TRBV15
size: .
J: TRBJ1-1
CDR3: CATSREVQVVGTEAFF

V: TRBV7-2
size: .
J: TRBJ2-5
CDR3: CASSSESWEETQYF

V: TRBV4-2
size: .
J: TRBJ1-2
CDR3: CASSPRTENYGYTF

V: TRBV4-1
size: .
J: TRBJ1-5
CDR3: CASSHGESLSNQPQHF

V: TRBV2
size: .
J: TRBJ2-2
CDR3: CASKGLPITGELFF

V: TRBV9
size: .
J: TRBJ1-4
CDR3: CASSVSRGGEKLFF

V: TRBV7-9
size: .
J: TRBJ1-1
CDR3: CASSAREGMNTEAFF

V: TRBV6-5
size: .
J: TRBJ2-3
CDR3: CASSPRGGLSDTQYF

V: TRBV6-5
size: .
J: TRBJ2-3
CDR3: CASTSNLEHTDTQYF